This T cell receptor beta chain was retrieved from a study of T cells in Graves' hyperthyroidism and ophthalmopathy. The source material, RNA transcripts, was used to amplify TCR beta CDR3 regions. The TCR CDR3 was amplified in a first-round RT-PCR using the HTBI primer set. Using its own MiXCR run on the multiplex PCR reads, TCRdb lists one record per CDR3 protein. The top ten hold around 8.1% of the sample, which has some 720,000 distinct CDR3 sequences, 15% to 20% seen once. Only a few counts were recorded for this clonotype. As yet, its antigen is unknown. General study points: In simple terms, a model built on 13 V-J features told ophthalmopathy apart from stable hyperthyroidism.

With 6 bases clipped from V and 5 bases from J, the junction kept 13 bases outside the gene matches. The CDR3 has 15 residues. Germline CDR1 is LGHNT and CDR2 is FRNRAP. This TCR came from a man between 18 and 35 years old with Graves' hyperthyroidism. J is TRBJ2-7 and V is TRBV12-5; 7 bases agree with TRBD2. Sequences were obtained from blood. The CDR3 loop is CASGRGGLGSHEQYF. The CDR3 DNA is TGTGCTAGTGGCCGCGGGGGTCTAGGAAGCCACGAGCAGTACTTC.